Listed here are 20 T cell receptor beta chains from one sample, sequenced in a study of blood T cell repertoires in COVID-19. The repertoire was sequenced with immunoSEQ multiplex PCR; TCRdb's copy has only in-frame clones and lacks some. The table has around 55,000 clones, roughly 80% seen once; the top ten hold around 5.9%. Sequencing was carried out using peripheral blood. The receptors here all came from a human donor in a cohort sampled during active or convalescent COVID-19.

The rearrangement uses TRBV5-4 and TRBJ2-5, with TRBD1 identical over 8 bases. Germline V gene sequence: CDR1 SGHNT, CDR2 YYREEE (reference sequence). V shed 1 base, J shed 1 base, and the junction held 3 bases outside the gene matches. CDR3 length: 15 residues. This CDR3 is CASSLRTGTQETQYF. The CDR3 DNA reads as TGTGCCAGCAGCTTGCGGACAGGGACCCAAGAGACCCAGTACTTC.

The chain employs TRBV13 and TRBJ1-2; 8 bases are shared with TRBD1. The CDR3 runs 14 residues. Looked up from germline, CDR1 is PRHDT and CDR2 is FYEKMQ (reference sequence). J gave up 2 bases and V 5 bases, and 4 bases lay outside the gene matches. CDR3 sequence reads: CASSQGTGNYGYTF. CDR3 DNA: TGTGCCAGCAGCCAGGGGACAGGAAACTATGGCTACACCTTC. The complete variable domain, with remaining parts taken from reference TRBV13 and TRBJ1-2, reads AAGVIQSPRHLIKEKRETATLKCYPIPRHDTVYWYQQGPGQDPQFLISFYEKMQSDKGSIPDRFSAQQFSDYHSELNMSSLELGDSALYFCASSQGTGNYGYTFGSGTRLTVV.

The V call is TRBV3-1 (or the pseudogene TRBV3-2), the J call TRBJ2-5, with no clear D. Trimming stripped 6 bases from V and 5 bases from J, with 25 bases between. The germline gives CDR1 LGHDT, CDR2 YNNKEL (reference sequence). This CDR3 has 17 amino acids. The chain's CDR3 is CASRATATPNPLETQYF. CDR3 nucleotide sequence: TGTGCCAGCAGGGCGACTGCGACCCCCAATCCCTTGGAGACCCAGTACTTC.

This clone ranks as medium-sized. J is TRBJ1-1 and V is TRBV7-2, with 8 bases matching TRBD1. Germline trimming cut 5 bases from V and 1 base from J; bases unmatched to any gene: 6. The CDR3 covers 15 residues. Germline CDR1 and CDR2: SGHTA and FQGNSA. DNA for the CDR3: TGTGCCAGCAGCCCCAGGACAGGGCAGAACACTGAAGCTTTCTTT. Protein sequence: CASSPRTGQNTEAFF.

The V gene is TRBV5-1, the J gene TRBJ2-2; 7 nucleotides agree with TRBD2. The CDR3 is 16 residues long. V gave up 0 bases and J gave up 6 bases; unmatched junction bases: 8. Germline assignment: CDR1 SGHRS and CDR2 YFSETQ. CDR3 in amino acids: CASSLVLGRIAGELFF. CDR3 nucleotides: TGCGCCAGCAGCTTGGTACTCGGGAGGATAGCCGGGGAGCTGTTTTTT.

The chain recombines TRBV11-2 with TRBJ2-7, with 8 bases that match TRBD1. The CDR3 length is 12 residues. Germline CDR1 SGHAT, CDR2 FQNNGV. The ends lost 5 bases at V and 5 bases at J; junction bases unmatched: 2. This chain's CDR3 is CASSLTGDEQYF. Written as DNA, the CDR3 is TGTGCCAGCAGCCTGACAGGGGACGAGCAGTACTTC.

The V call is TRBV29-1, the J call TRBJ1-1; TRBD1 matches 7 bases. Germline V gene sequence: CDR1 SQVTM, CDR2 ANQGSEA. The CDR3 has 14 amino acids. The trim removed 6 bases at V and 1 base at J, leaving 8 bases unmatched. The CDR3 loop reads CSVRTGAGNTEAFF. For the CDR3, the DNA is TGCAGCGTCCGAACAGGGGCGGGGAACACTGAAGCTTTCTTT.

This sequence joins TRBV10-3 and TRBJ2-6, with 7 bases lining up with TRBD1. Trimming removed 8 bases from V and 0 bases from J; junction bases left unmatched: 7. In germline, CDR1 is ENHRY, CDR2 SYGVKD. The CDR3 runs 16 residues. As DNA, the CDR3 is TGTGCCATCGGTACAGGGGCCCGCTCTGGGGCCAACGTCCTGACTTTC. Translating gives CAIGTGARSGANVLTF.

This chain links TRBV23-1 with TRBJ2-3, with 9 bases aligning to TRBD2. TRBV23-1 is sorted into the ORF group, with uncertain function. The CDR3 sequence is 23 residues long. J lost 3 bases, V lost 0 bases, and 25 bases had no gene match. The CDR3 DNA reads as TGCGCCAGCAGTCAATCCGGGACAGCGGAAGCGGGGGGCGGCCCGCCCGCTACAGATACGCAGTATTTT. Translated, it gives CASSQSGTAEAGGGPPATDTQYF.

The sample holds one count of this clone. This CDR3 reads CASGTGEATYEQYF. The CDR3 nucleotides read TGCGCCAGCGGAACAGGGGAAGCCACCTACGAGCAGTACTTC. This sequence joins TRBV5-1 and TRBJ2-7; TRBD1 aligns across 7 bases. J was trimmed by 2 bases and V by 7 bases; bases with no gene match: 9. In germline, CDR1 is SGHRS, CDR2 YFSETQ. The CDR3 consists of 14 residues.

The chain carries TRBV30 and TRBJ2-3; 9 bases fit TRBD2. V trimming: 0 bases; J trimming: 1 base; junction bases outside the gene matches: 2. The CDR3 has 15 residues. The germline V gene has CDR1 GTSNPN and CDR2 SVGIG (reference sequence). CDR3 coding DNA: TGTGCCTGGAGTGTAATAGCGGGGGGCACAGATACGCAGTATTTT. Translated: CAWSVIAGGTDTQYF.

V usage is TRBV6-1 and J usage is TRBJ1-2, with a possible D match to TRBD1 (5 bases). The germline gives CDR1 MNHNS, CDR2 SASEGT. Trimming stripped 3 bases from V and 4 bases from J, with 15 bases between. The CDR3 length is 15 residues. The DNA of the CDR3 is TGTGCCAGCAGTGACACTGCGGCAGGGATCTATGGCTACACCTTC. Translation: CASSDTAAGIYGYTF.

This chain links TRBV27 with TRBJ2-7; 10 bases map to TRBD1. V lost 5 bases to trimming and J lost 4 bases; unmatched junction nucleotides: 2. The CDR3 has 13 residues. Looked up from germline, CDR1 is MNHEY and CDR2 is SMNVEV (reference sequence). The CDR3 spells CASSPGQGYEQYF. The CDR3 nucleotides read TGTGCCAGCAGTCCGGGACAGGGGTACGAGCAGTACTTC.

The V gene is TRBV12-3 or TRBV12-4, the J gene TRBJ2-7, with D possibly being TRBD2 (6 bases). Trimming left V 3 bases short and J 6 bases short, with 6 bases between. The CDR3 sequence is 11 residues long. The CDR3 sequence: CASSFGSEQYF. Written as DNA, the CDR3 is TGTGCCAGCAGTTTCGGGAGCGAGCAGTACTTC.

The V gene is TRBV11-2, the J gene TRBJ1-1, with D hard to call. The germline gives CDR1 SGHAT, CDR2 FQNNGV. V lost 0 bases to trimming and J lost 6 bases, with 14 bases between them. The CDR3 totals 15 residues. The CDR3 DNA reads TGTGCCAGCAGCTTAGAGGCAGGAAGTTTCTCTGAAGCTTTCTTT. Its translation: CASSLEAGSFSEAFF.

The J gene is TRBJ1-1, the V gene TRBV6-6; D perhaps matches TRBD1 (6 bases). The CDR3 runs to 13 residues. The V gene's germline CDR1 is MNHNY and CDR2 SVGAGI (reference sequence). V lost 8 bases and J lost 2, with 12 bases in between. This chain's CDR3 is CASRRQDNTEAFF. The CDR3 bases are TGTGCCAGCCGGAGACAGGACAACACTGAAGCTTTCTTT.

In regard to this clone: Here the CDR3 omits its conserved ending phenylalanine or tryptophan, so a read error is the likely source. It is unclear where the CDR3 begins or ends on the DNA, so no DNA is shown, and the CDR3 is as TCRdb lists it. V and J are TRBV5-1 and TRBJ1-4; TRBD1, as called in the table, went unchecked against the DNA. Germline values: CDR1 SGHRS, CDR2 YFSETQ. From its first to its last residue, the CDR3 has 11 amino acids. The CDR3 loop reads CASSLAQNQQA.

This clone appeared a few times. The chain combines TRBV14 with TRBJ1-3; D is uncertain. Germline V gene lookup returns CDR1 SGHDN and CDR2 FVKESK. This CDR3 has 17 residues. Trimming shortened V by 3 bases and J by 2 bases, and 17 bases separated the two germline ends. This chain's CDR3 is CASSQANLGLAGNTIYF. CDR3 nucleotide sequence: TGTGCCAGCAGCCAGGCAAACTTGGGCTTGGCTGGAAACACCATATATTTT.

The chain employs TRBV5-4 and TRBJ1-1, with 7 bases aligning to TRBD1. Unmatched junction bases numbered 0, after V lost 3 bases and J lost 1 base. CDR3 length: 13 residues. The V gene's germline CDR1 is SGHNT and CDR2 YYREEE (reference sequence). Written as DNA, the CDR3 is TGTGCCAGCAGCTGGGACAGGAACACTGAAGCTTTCTTT. It codes for CASSWDRNTEAFF.

This chain joins TRBV3-1 (or the pseudogene TRBV3-2) and TRBJ1-2, with 7 bases that match TRBD1. The CDR3 runs to 15 residues. Germline trimming cut 0 bases from V and 6 bases from J; bases unmatched to any gene: 7. The germline CDR1 and CDR2 sequences are LGHDT and YNNKEL (reference sequence). The DNA for the CDR3 is TGTGCCAGCAGCCAAGACGACAGGGCGGAGGATGGCTACACCTTC. This codes for CASSQDDRAEDGYTF.